The present T cell receptor beta chain was sequenced within a study of blood T cells in healthy people across ages. Trimming took off 2 bases at V and 2 bases at J, with 13 bases between the two ends. Germline assignment: CDR1 SGHAT and CDR2 FQDESV (reference sequence). The CDR3 extends over 16 amino acids. Next came a second PCR, run for about 6 to 12 cycles, which used a sample-barcoded 5' primer along with a J-beta primer mix. MiXCR was run by TCRdb on the 5' RACE reads, yielding one entry per CDR3 protein. Altogether 2 million or so distinct CDR3 sequences are present, about 50% being singletons, with the ten largest covering roughly 2.1%.

The chain couples TRBV11-1 to TRBJ2-1; D not resolved. This clonotype was obtained from a woman aged 40 to 50 in good health. The sequenced sample was blood. In DNA, the CDR3 is TGTGCCAGCAGCTTAAATGGCGATAGGACCTACAATGAGCAGTTCTTC. The encoded protein is CASSLNGDRTYNEQFF.